The rows below give T cell receptor beta chains drawn from one sample of a study of T cells after yellow fever vaccination. TCRdb recomputed calls from the 5' RACE reads with MiXCR, one row per CDR3 protein. The sample has 300,000 to 400,000 distinct CDR3 sequences, over 8.5% seen once. Material: CD4+ T cells sorted from PBMCs, obtained 45 days after the yellow fever booster vaccination. Receptor source: a man aged 18 to 30 who received the YFV17D yellow fever vaccine. The CDR3 runs from the conserved cysteine through the conserved F or W. Each record gives: J gene, V gene, CDR3 protein.

TRBJ1-3,TRBV7-9,CASSSTGGASGNTIYF
TRBJ2-5,TRBV15,CATSRAGLNQETQYF
TRBJ2-3,TRBV12-3/TRBV12-4,CASSLATITDTQYF
TRBJ2-1,TRBV7-3,CASSSRGDVHATYNEQFF
TRBJ2-7,TRBV4-1,CASSQGSSGGGRFAEQYF
TRBJ2-1,TRBV9,CASSVEVLGEQFF
TRBJ2-2,TRBV12-3/TRBV12-4,CASSFSPRGPGELFF
TRBJ1-1,TRBV6-5,CASSYGSNKGTEAFF
TRBJ1-1,TRBV4-1,CASSPRAMNTEAFF
TRBJ2-1,TRBV6-5,CASSYSGLHSYNEQFF
TRBJ2-5,TRBV7-2,CASSSPQESETQYF
TRBJ2-7,TRBV12-3/TRBV12-4,CASSFNGGADEQYF
TRBJ2-3,TRBV6-2/TRBV6-3,CASSGLAGGYYTDTQYF
TRBJ1-2,TRBV9,CASSEGQLYGYTF
TRBJ2-3,TRBV6-5,CASSYRQPDTQYF
TRBJ2-2,TRBV9,CASSVGIRETNTGELFF
TRBJ2-5,TRBV2,CASGGLAGPEETQYF
TRBJ2-2,TRBV12-3/TRBV12-4,CASSRRGLNTGELFF
TRBJ1-1,TRBV7-6,CGSSPGQGYDTEAFF
TRBJ2-4,TRBV6-2/TRBV6-3,CASSSPGQIAKNIQYF
TRBJ2-1,TRBV20-1,CSARPLAGRDEQFF
TRBJ1-1,TRBV11-2,CASSLGQSNTEAFF
TRBJ1-2,TRBV7-8,CASSLARRLRGYTF
TRBJ1-5,TRBV6-5,CASSYRKGWGNQPQHF
TRBJ1-5,TRBV6-2/TRBV6-3,CASSSPGLQHF
TRBJ2-3,TRBV7-2,CASEGGSDTQYF
TRBJ1-1,TRBV4-3,CASSQGVDSLKAFF
TRBJ1-6,TRBV6-5,CASSYSEGLFDSPLHF
TRBJ2-5,TRBV4-2,CASSQEETSGDGTQYF
TRBJ1-5,TRBV12-3/TRBV12-4,CASSSSGHTSNQPQHF
TRBJ1-1,TRBV5-6,CASSLKRDSLMNTEAFF
TRBJ2-3,TRBV5-1,CASSFRDTGDMTDTQYF
TRBJ2-4,TRBV5-1,CASSYRTERNIQYF
TRBJ1-1,TRBV28,CASRGKSRTEAFF
TRBJ2-2,TRBV6-2/TRBV6-3,CASSNVAGTGELFF
TRBJ1-4,TRBV27,CASPGQGSTNEKLFF
TRBJ2-5,TRBV20-1,CSAIRMETQYF
TRBJ2-3,TRBV5-1,CASSGGSSTDTQYF
TRBJ1-5,TRBV18,CASSPGEGRQPQHF
TRBJ1-2,TRBV18,CASSPAELPGYTF
TRBJ2-1,TRBV5-1,CASSNSQGSSSYNEQFF
TRBJ2-3,TRBV3-1,CASSENRYSTDTQYF
TRBJ2-5,TRBV7-2,CASRPRLAGGLETQYF
TRBJ1-5,TRBV29-1,CSVSEGASSNQPQHF
TRBJ1-1,TRBV7-2,CASSPQGVGTEAFF
TRBJ2-5,TRBV7-9,CAGLSGETQYF
TRBJ2-7,TRBV2,CASSERGWDGTWLYEQYF
TRBJ2-5,TRBV5-1,CASSRWTGGGETQYF
TRBJ1-2,TRBV28,CASSLGPYYGYTF
TRBJ1-2,TRBV28,CASSFGGTAYGYTF
TRBJ2-2,TRBV2,CASKEAPSTGELFF
TRBJ2-1,TRBV5-1,CASFGTGEQFF